These T cell receptor beta chains were read from a single sample in a study of post-analysis software for immune sequencing data. A single record per CDR3 protein comes from TCRdb applying MiXCR to the PCR reads. This sample has hundreds of thousands of distinct CDR3 sequences, with approximately 53% found just once. The specimen sequenced was blood. These TCRs come from a girl aged 5-17 years with multiple sclerosis. Both conserved end residues are part of each CDR3. A D gene is named only where the DNA matches it firmly. Clone size is shown for a subset of rows, as once, few, many or a class of expanded clone.

j_gene: TRBJ2-1
len: 13
v_gene: TRBV29-1
abundance: few
d_gene: TRBD1
CDR3aa: CSLWTGGWNEQFF
CDR3nt: TGCAGCTTATGGACAGGGGGGTGGAATGAGCAGTTCTTC

j_gene: TRBJ1-5
len: 14
v_gene: TRBV20-1
abundance: NA
d_gene: NA
CDR3aa: CSAHGAAPYQPQHF
CDR3nt: TGCAGTGCTCACGGGGCAGCGCCTTATCAGCCCCAGCATTTT

j_gene: TRBJ2-1
len: 16
v_gene: TRBV7-3
abundance: NA
d_gene: NA
CDR3aa: CASSLTQTASYNEQFF
CDR3nt: TGTGCCAGCAGCTTAACGCAGACAGCTTCCTACAATGAGCAGTTCTTC

j_gene: TRBJ2-5
len: 17
v_gene: TRBV9
abundance: NA
d_gene: NA
CDR3aa: CASSHLGSPGKQETQYF
CDR3nt: TGTGCCAGCAGCCACCTGGGGTCGCCAGGCAAACAAGAGACCCAGTACTTC

j_gene: TRBJ2-5
len: 16
v_gene: TRBV7-2
abundance: NA
d_gene: TRBD1
CDR3aa: CASSLAGTGSRKTQYF
CDR3nt: TGTGCCAGCAGCTTAGCCGGGACAGGGTCTAGGAAGACCCAGTACTTC

j_gene: TRBJ1-2
len: 15
v_gene: TRBV24-1
abundance: NA
d_gene: NA
CDR3aa: CATSDSQTGNNGYTF
CDR3nt: TGTGCCACCAGTGATTCCCAGACAGGCAATAATGGCTACACCTTC

j_gene: TRBJ2-7
len: 16
v_gene: TRBV7-9
abundance: few
d_gene: NA
CDR3aa: CASSPKWGNGLYEQYF
CDR3nt: TGTGCCAGCAGCCCAAAGTGGGGGAACGGGCTTTACGAGCAGTACTTC

j_gene: TRBJ2-2
len: 16
v_gene: TRBV12-3/TRBV12-4
abundance: NA
d_gene: TRBD1
CDR3aa: CASSPETGLNTGELFF
CDR3nt: TGTGCCAGCAGCCCCGAGACAGGGCTGAACACCGGGGAGCTGTTTTTT

j_gene: TRBJ2-1
len: 14
v_gene: TRBV29-1
abundance: NA
d_gene: TRBD2
CDR3aa: CSVTAGGAYNEQFF
CDR3nt: TGCAGCGTCACGGCGGGAGGGGCCTACAATGAGCAGTTCTTC

j_gene: TRBJ2-7
len: 16
v_gene: TRBV6-6
abundance: few
d_gene: NA
CDR3aa: CASSYAGALLSYEQYF
CDR3nt: TGTGCCAGCAGTTACGCGGGGGCCCTCCTCTCCTACGAGCAGTACTTC

j_gene: TRBJ2-1
len: 16
v_gene: TRBV12-3/TRBV12-4
abundance: NA
d_gene: NA
CDR3aa: CASSSDTEGPYNEQFF
CDR3nt: TGTGCCAGCAGTTCTGACACAGAGGGACCCTACAATGAGCAGTTCTTC

j_gene: TRBJ2-1
len: 15
v_gene: TRBV27
abundance: NA
d_gene: TRBD1
CDR3aa: CASSPRDRGPNEQFF
CDR3nt: TGTGCCAGCAGTCCGCGGGACAGGGGGCCCAATGAGCAGTTCTTC

j_gene: TRBJ1-1
len: 15
v_gene: TRBV5-1
abundance: NA
d_gene: TRBD1
CDR3aa: CASSRDRGMNTEAFF
CDR3nt: TGCGCCAGCAGCCGAGACAGGGGGATGAACACTGAAGCTTTCTTT

j_gene: TRBJ1-1
len: 15
v_gene: TRBV7-9
abundance: NA
d_gene: NA
CDR3aa: CASSFVGALNTEAFF
CDR3nt: TGTGCCAGCAGCTTTGTTGGGGCACTGAACACTGAAGCTTTCTTT

j_gene: TRBJ2-2
len: 14
v_gene: TRBV5-1
abundance: NA
d_gene: NA
CDR3aa: CASSLVRNTGELFF
CDR3nt: TGCGCCAGCAGCTTGGTTAGGAACACCGGGGAGCTGTTTTTT